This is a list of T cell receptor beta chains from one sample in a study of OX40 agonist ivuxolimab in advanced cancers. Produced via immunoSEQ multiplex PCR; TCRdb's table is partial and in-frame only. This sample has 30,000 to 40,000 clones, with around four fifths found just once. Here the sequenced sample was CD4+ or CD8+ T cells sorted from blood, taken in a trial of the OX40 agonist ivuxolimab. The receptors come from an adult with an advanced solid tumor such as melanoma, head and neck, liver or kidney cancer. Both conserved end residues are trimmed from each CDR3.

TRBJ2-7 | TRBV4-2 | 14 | ASSQAGTGGTYEQY
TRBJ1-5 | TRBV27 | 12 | ASSLSRVNQPQH
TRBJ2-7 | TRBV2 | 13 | ASSEAGLAPYEQY
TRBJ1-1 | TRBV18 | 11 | ASSQGQNTEAF
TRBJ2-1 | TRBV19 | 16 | ASSWRTSGRASYNEQF
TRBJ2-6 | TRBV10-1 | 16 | ASSGRDRYLSGANVLT
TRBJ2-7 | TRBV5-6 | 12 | ASSSGLVLDEQY
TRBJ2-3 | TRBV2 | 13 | ASRLDSGGSDTQY
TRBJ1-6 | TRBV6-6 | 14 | ASSYIPGSRNSPLH
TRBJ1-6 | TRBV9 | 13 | ASSVGELTQGPLH
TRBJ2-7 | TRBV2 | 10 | ASGTGTYEQY
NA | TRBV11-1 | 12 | ASSLEVVSYEQY
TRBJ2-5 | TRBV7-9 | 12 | ASSLGGRVETQY
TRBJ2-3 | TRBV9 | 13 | ASSDRRDTTDTQY
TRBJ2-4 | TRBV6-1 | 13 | ASSEAGSTKNIQY
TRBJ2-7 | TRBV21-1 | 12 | ASSNGDRTYEQY
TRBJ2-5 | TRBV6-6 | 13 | ASTIGGTGGETQY
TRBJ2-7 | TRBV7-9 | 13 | ASSKEGLAAYEQY
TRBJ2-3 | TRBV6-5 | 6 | ASRTQY
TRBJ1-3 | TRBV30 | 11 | AWSYGTFNTIY
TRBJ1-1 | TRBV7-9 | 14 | ASSLALGGNDPEAF
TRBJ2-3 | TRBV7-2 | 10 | ASYQGPDTQY
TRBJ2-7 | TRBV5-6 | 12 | ASSQSLVDYEQY